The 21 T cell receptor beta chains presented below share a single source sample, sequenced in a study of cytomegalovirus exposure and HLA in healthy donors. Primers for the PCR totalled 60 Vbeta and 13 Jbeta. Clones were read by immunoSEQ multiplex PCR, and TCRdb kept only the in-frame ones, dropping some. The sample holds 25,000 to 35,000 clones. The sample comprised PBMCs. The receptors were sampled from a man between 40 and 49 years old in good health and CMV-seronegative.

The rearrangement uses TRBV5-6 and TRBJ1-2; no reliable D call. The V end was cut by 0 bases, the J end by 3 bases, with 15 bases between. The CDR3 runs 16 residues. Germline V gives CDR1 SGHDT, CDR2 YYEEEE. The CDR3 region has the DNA TGTGCCAGCAGCTTGGGGGTGACCCCGGGGTACTATGGCTACACCTTC. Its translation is CASSLGVTPGYYGYTF. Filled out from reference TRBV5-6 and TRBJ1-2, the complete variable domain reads DAGVTQSPTHLIKTRGQQVTLRCSPKSGHDTVSWYQQALGQGPQFIFQYYEEEERQRGNFPDRFSGHQFPNYSSELNVNALLLGDSALYLCASSLGVTPGYYGYTFGSGTRLTVV.

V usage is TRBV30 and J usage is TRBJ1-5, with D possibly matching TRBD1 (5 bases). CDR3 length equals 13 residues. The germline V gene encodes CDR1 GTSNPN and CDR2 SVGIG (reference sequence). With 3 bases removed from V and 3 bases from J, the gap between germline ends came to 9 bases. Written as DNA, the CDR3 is TGTGCCTGGAGCGGGGGATTCAATCAGCCCCAGCATTTT. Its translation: CAWSGGFNQPQHF. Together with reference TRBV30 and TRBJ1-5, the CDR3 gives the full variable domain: SQTIHQWPATLVQPVGSPLSLECTVEGTSNPNLYWYRQAAGRGLQLLFYSVGIGQISSEVPQNLSASRPQDRQFILSSKKLLLSDSGFYLCAWSGGFNQPQHFGDGTRLSIL.

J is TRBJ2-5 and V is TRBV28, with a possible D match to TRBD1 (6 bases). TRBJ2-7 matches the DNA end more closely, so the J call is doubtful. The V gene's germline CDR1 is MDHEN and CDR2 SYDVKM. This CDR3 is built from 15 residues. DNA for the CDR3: TGTGCCAGCAGTTCATTGTATCAGGGGAGATACGAGCAGTACTTC. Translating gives CASSSLYQGRYEQYF.

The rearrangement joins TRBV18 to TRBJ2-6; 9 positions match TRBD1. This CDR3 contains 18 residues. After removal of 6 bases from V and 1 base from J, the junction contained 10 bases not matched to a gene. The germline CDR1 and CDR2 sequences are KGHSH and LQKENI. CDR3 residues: CASSATGTGLSGANVLTF. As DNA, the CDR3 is TGTGCCAGCTCCGCGACTGGGACAGGGTTATCTGGGGCCAACGTCCTGACTTTC.

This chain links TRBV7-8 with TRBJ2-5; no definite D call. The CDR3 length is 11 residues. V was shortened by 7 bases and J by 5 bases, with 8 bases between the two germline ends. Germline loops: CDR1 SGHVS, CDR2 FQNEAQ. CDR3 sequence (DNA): TGTGCCAGCACCTTCGGGGAGACCCAGTACTTC. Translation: CASTFGETQYF.

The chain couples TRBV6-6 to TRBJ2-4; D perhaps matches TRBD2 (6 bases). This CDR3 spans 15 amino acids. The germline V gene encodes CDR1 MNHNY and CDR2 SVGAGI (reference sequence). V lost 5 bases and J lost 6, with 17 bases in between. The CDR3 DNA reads TGTGCCAGCAGTACTTCCGGGGGTGGTAGAAACATTCAGTACTTC. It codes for CASSTSGGGRNIQYF.

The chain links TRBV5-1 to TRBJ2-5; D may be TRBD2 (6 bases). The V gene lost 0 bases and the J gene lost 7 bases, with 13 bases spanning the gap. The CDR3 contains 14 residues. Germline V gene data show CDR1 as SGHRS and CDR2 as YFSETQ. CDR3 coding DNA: TGCGCCAGCAGCTTGGATAGCGGACGGGGGACCCAGTACTTC. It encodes CASSLDSGRGTQYF. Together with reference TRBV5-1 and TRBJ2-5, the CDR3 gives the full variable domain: KAGVTQTPRYLIKTRGQQVTLSCSPISGHRSVSWYQQTPGQGLQFLFEYFSETQRNKGNFPGRFSGRQFSNSRSEMNVSTLELGDSALYLCASSLDSGRGTQYFGPGTRLLVL.

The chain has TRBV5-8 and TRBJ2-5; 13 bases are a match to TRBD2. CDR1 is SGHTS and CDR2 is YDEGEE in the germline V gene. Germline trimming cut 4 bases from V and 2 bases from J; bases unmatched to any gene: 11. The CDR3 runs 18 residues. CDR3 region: CASSLRVPGLAGQETQYF. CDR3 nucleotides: TGTGCCAGCAGCCTTAGGGTTCCGGGACTAGCGGGACAAGAGACCCAGTACTTC.

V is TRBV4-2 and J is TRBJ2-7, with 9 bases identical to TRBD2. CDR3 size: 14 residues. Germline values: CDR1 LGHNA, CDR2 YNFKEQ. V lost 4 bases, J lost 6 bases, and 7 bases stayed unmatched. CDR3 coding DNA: TGTGCCAGCAGCCCCCGGACTAGCGCGGGCGAGCAGTACTTC. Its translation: CASSPRTSAGEQYF.

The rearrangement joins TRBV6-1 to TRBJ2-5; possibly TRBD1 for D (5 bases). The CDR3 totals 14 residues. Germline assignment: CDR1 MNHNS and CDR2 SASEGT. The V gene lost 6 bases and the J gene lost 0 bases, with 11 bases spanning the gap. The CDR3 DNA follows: TGTGCCAGCAGCCACCCAGGGAACCAAGAGACCCAGTACTTC. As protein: CASSHPGNQETQYF.

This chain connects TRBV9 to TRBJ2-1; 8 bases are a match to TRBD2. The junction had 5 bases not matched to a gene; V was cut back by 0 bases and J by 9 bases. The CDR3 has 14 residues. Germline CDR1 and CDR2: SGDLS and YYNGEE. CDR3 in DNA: TGTGCCAGCAGCGTAGTGCCAGCGGGAGCTGAGCAGTTCTTC. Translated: CASSVVPAGAEQFF.

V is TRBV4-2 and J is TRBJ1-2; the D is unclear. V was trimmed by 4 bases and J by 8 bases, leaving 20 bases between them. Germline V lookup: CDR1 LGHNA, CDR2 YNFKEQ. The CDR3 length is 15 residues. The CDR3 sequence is CASSRPEDSLNGYTF. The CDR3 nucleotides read TGTGCCAGCAGCCGGCCTGAGGACTCTCTCAACGGCTACACCTTC.

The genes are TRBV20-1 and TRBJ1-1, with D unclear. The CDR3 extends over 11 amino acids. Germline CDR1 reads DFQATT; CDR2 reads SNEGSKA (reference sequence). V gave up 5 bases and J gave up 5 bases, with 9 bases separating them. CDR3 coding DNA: TGCAGTGCTCCACTGTGGACTGAAGCTTTCTTT. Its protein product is CSAPLWTEAFF.

The CDR3 DNA reads TGTGCCAGCAGTGAATTTGGGACAGGTTCCTACAATGAGCAGTTCTTC. Translated: CASSEFGTGSYNEQFF. This chain links TRBV6-1 with TRBJ2-1, with 8 bases matching TRBD1. The CDR3 contains 16 residues. Germline V gene lookup returns CDR1 MNHNS and CDR2 SASEGT. V lost 2 bases, J lost 1 base, and 4 bases stayed unmatched.

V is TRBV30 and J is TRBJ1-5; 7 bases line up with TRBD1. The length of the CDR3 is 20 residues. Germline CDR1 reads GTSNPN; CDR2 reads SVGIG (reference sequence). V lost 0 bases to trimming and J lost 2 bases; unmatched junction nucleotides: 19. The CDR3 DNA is TGTGCCTGGAGTGTGGAGGGAACAGGGGTAAACGGACTCGGCAATCAGCCCCAGCATTTT. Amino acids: CAWSVEGTGVNGLGNQPQHF.

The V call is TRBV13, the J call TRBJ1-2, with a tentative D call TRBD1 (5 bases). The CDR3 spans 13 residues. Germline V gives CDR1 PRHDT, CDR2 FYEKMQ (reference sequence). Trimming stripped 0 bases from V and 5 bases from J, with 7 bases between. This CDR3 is CASSLGHRYGYTF. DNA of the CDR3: TGTGCCAGCAGCTTAGGGCACAGGTATGGCTACACCTTC.

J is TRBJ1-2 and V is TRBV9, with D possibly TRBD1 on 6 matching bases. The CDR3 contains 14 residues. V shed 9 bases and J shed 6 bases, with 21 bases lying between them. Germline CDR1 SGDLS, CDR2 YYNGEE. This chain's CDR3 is CATHNDGTRDGYTF. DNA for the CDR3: TGTGCCACTCATAACGATGGGACAAGGGATGGCTACACCTTC.

In DNA, the CDR3 is TGTGCCAGCAGTTACTCGAGGGCTGGGCAGCCCCAGCATTTT. This sequence encodes CASSYSRAGQPQHF. J is TRBJ1-5 and V is TRBV6-5; no clear D. Germline V gene sequence: CDR1 MNHEY, CDR2 SVGAGI. V lost 0 bases to trimming and J lost 7 bases, with 10 bases between them. The CDR3 contains 14 residues.

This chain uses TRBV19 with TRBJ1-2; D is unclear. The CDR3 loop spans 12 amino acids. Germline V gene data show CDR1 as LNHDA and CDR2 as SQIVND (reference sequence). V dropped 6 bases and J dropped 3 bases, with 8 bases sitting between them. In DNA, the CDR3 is TGTGCCAGTAGCGAGTATGACTATGGCTACACCTTC. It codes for CASSEYDYGYTF.

The CDR3 DNA reads as TGCAGCGTTGATAGACGGCGGGAGGGCTACAATGAGCAGTTCTTC. Its protein is CSVDRRREGYNEQFF. The rearrangement links TRBV29-1 to TRBJ2-1; TRBD2 matches 9 bases. The CDR3 has 15 residues. Trimming at V came to 3 bases and at J to 3 bases, leaving 6 bases not matched to a gene. Germline V gene lookup returns CDR1 SQVTM and CDR2 ANQGSEA.

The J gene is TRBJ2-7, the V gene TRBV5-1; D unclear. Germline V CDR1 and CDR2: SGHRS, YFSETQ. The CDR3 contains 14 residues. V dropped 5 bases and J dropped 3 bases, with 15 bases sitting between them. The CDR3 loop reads CASRSLLDLYEQYF. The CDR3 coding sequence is TGCGCCAGCAGAAGCCTCCTAGATCTCTACGAGCAGTACTTC. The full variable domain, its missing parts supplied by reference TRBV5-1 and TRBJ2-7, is KAGVTQTPRYLIKTRGQQVTLSCSPISGHRSVSWYQQTPGQGLQFLFEYFSETQRNKGNFPGRFSGRQFSNSRSEMNVSTLELGDSALYLCASRSLLDLYEQYFGPGTRLTVT.